These 5 T cell receptor beta chains originate from one sample sequenced in a study of OX40 agonist ivuxolimab in advanced cancers. Library creation used the immunoSEQ multiplex PCR assay. TCRdb's version of the immuneACCESS table is confined to in-frame rearrangements and falls short of the full clone set. An unresolved V gene accounts for under half of the shortfall where checked; the remainder is of unknown origin. This sample comprises some 100,000 clones, around 80% of them detected only once. The ten largest clones represent around 1.1% of the sample. This sample comprised CD4+ or CD8+ T cells sorted from blood, obtained in a trial of the OX40 agonist ivuxolimab. Receptors were obtained from an adult with an advanced solid tumor such as melanoma, head and neck, liver or kidney cancer.

The chain joins TRBV7-9 to TRBJ1-4; D call uncertain. The germline V gene has CDR1 SEHNR and CDR2 FQNEAQ (reference sequence). There are 15 residues in the CDR3. The V end was cut by 5 bases, the J end by 3 bases, with 13 bases between. CDR3 bases: TGTGCCAGCAGCGGGTCCTGGCAGGCTAATGAAAAACTGTTTTTT. Protein product: CASSGSWQANEKLFF.

This clone was seen more than once but under ten times. The chain joins TRBV27 to TRBJ2-5, with 7 bases fitting TRBD2. Germline values: CDR1 MNHEY, CDR2 SMNVEV (reference sequence). The CDR3 loop spans 15 amino acids. V was pared by 5 bases and J by 4 bases, with 10 bases of the junction left unmatched. CDR3 DNA: TGTGCCAGCAGTACGACATGGGGAGGGCGAGAGACCCAGTACTTC. Protein sequence: CASSTTWGGRETQYF.

The V call is TRBV18, the J call TRBJ2-7, with a possible D match to TRBD1 (6 bases). Germline V gene data show CDR1 as KGHSH and CDR2 as LQKENI. The CDR3 spans 14 residues. Between the trimmed V and J ends, which lost 3 bases and 0 bases, there was a span of 9 bases. For the CDR3, the DNA is TGTGCCAGCTCACCCCGGGACAACTCCTACGAGCAGTACTTC. Translated, it gives CASSPRDNSYEQYF.

The V and J genes are TRBV10-1 and TRBJ2-3, with TRBD2 identical over 12 bases. The CDR3 totals 15 residues. V lost 6 bases to trimming and J lost 4 bases; unmatched junction nucleotides: 5. Germline V gene sequence: CDR1 WNHNN, CDR2 SYGVQD (reference sequence). The CDR3 loop is CASSQTSGGPDTQYF. The CDR3 DNA sequence: TGCGCCAGCAGCCAAACTAGCGGGGGGCCAGATACGCAGTATTTT.

The rearrangement links TRBV6-5 to TRBJ1-1; maybe TRBD1 (6 bases). V was cut by 0 bases and J by 0 bases, with 8 bases left in between. The CDR3 has 15 residues. CDR1 and CDR2 (germline): MNHEY, SVGAGI. CDR3 in amino acids: CASSYSGQMNTEAFF. CDR3 in DNA: TGTGCCAGCAGTTACTCTGGACAGATGAACACTGAAGCTTTCTTT.